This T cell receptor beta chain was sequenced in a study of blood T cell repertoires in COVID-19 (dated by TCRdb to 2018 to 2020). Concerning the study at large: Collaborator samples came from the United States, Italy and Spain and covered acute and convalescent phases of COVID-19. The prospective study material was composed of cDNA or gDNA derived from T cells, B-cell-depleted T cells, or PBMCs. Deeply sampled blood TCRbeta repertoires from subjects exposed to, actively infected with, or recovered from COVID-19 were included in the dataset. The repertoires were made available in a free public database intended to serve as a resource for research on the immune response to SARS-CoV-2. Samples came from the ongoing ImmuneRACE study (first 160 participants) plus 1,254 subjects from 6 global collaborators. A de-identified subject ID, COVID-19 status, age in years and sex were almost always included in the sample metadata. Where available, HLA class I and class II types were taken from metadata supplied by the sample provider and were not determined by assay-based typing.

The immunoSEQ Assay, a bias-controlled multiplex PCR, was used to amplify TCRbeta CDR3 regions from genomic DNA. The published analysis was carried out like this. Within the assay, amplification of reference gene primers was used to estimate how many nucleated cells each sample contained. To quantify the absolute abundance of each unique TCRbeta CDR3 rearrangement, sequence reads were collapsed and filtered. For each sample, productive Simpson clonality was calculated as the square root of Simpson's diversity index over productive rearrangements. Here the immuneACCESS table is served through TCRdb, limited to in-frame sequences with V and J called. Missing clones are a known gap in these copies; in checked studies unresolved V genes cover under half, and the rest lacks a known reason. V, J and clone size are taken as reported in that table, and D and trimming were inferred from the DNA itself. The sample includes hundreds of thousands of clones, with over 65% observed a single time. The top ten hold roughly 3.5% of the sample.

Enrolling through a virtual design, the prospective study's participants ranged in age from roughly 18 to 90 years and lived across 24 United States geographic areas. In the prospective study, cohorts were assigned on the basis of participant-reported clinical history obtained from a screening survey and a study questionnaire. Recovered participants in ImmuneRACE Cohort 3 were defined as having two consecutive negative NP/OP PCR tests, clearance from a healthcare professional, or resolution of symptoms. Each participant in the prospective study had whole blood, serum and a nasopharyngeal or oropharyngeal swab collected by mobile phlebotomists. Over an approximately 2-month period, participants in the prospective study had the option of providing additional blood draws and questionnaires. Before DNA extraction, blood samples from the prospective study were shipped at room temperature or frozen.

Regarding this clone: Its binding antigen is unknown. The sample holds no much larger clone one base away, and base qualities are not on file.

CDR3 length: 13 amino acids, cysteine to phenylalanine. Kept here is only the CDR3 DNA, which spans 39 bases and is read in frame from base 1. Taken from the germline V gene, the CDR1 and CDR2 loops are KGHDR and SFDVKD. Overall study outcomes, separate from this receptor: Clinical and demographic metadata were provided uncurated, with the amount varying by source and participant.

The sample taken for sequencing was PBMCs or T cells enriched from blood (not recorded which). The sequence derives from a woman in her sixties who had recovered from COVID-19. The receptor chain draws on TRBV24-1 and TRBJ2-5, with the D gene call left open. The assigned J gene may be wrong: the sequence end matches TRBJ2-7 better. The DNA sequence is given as TGTGCCACCAGTGATTCCCATGCGAGCGAGCAGTACTTC. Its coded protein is CATSDSHASEQYF.